A selection of T cell receptor beta chains follows, all from one sample in a study of cytomegalovirus exposure and HLA in healthy donors. The protocol was immunoSEQ multiplex PCR, while the TCRdb copy is restricted to in-frame clones and leaves out a portion. The repertoire consists of fewer than 60,000 clones, with roughly 93% occurring once and the leading ten covering 1.5% to 2%. Sequenced input: PBMCs. Receptors originate from a woman aged 18-35 years in good health and CMV-seropositive. CDR3s include the opening cysteine and the closing phenylalanine or tryptophan. The D gene is left open where the match is weak. Clone size is given for some rows only: seen once, a few or many times, or a class if the clone is expanded.

>TRBJ1-1|TRBV10-3|NA|NA
TGTGCCATCAGTGGAATGAGGGGGACATCGAACACTGAAGCTTTCTTT
CAISGMRGTSNTEAFF
>TRBJ1-2|TRBV5-1|NA|NA
TGCGCCAGCAGCCTGGGGGCCCGGGGAAACTATGGCTACACCTTC
CASSLGARGNYGYTF
>TRBJ2-1|TRBV11-2|NA|once
TGTGCCAGCAGCTTAGATCGTCCACAGGGCTACAATGAGCAGTTCTTC
CASSLDRPQGYNEQFF
>TRBJ2-6|TRBV6-7|NA|NA
TGTGCCATACCTGCCCAAGTAGTACCTTCTGGGGCCAACGTCCTGACTTTC
CAIPAQVVPSGANVLTF
>TRBJ1-1|TRBV5-5|NA|NA
TGTGCCAGCAGCAAACAGGGCATCCAAGCTTTCTTT
CASSKQGIQAFF
>TRBJ1-1|TRBV6-5|NA|NA
TGTGCCAGCGGATTAGGGGTGAACACTGAAGCTTTCTTT
CASGLGVNTEAFF
>TRBJ1-2|TRBV30|NA|NA
TGTGCCTGGAGCGAAACTGAGGGCTATGGCTACACCTTC
CAWSETEGYGYTF
>TRBJ2-7|TRBV12-2|NA|NA
TGTGCAAGTCGCTCCCCAAGGGGGACGGCACTCTACGAGCAGTACTTC
CASRSPRGTALYEQYF
>TRBJ2-5|TRBV11-2|TRBD2|few
TGTGCCAGCACCCTCGGACTAGCGGGGGAAGAGACCCAGTACTTC
CASTLGLAGEETQYF
>TRBJ2-1|TRBV28|NA|NA
TGTGCCATCGCCACCATATCCTACAGGGAGAATTACAGGGACTACAATGAGCAGTTCTTC
CAIATISYRENYRDYNEQFF
>TRBJ2-7|TRBV6-5|NA|NA
TGTGCCAGCAGTTTTGGCAGATCCTACGAGCAGTACTTC
CASSFGRSYEQYF
>TRBJ2-7|TRBV5-5|TRBD1|NA
TGTGCCAGCAGCTTGGAACAGGGGAGAGGCGAGCAGTACTTC
CASSLEQGRGEQYF
>TRBJ2-7|TRBV5-6|NA|NA
TGTGCCAGCAGCTTGGGGGCTTACGAGCAGTACTTC
CASSLGAYEQYF
>TRBJ2-7|TRBV7-6|TRBD1|NA
TGTGCCAGCAGCCGACAGGGTGGGACCTACGAGCAGTACTTC
CASSRQGGTYEQYF
>TRBJ2-5|TRBV5-1|NA|NA
TGCGCCAGCAGTTGGGCCTTGTACCAAGAGACCCAGTACTTC
CASSWALYQETQYF
>TRBJ2-1|TRBV5-8|NA|NA
TGTGCCAGCAGGGCGCGGTCTGAGCAGTTCTTC
CASRARSEQFF
>TRBJ1-4|TRBV19|TRBD1|NA
TGTGCCAGTAGCCCGAGGACAGGAACGTCGCAAAAACTGTTTTTT
CASSPRTGTSQKLFF
>TRBJ2-3|TRBV5-1|TRBD1|NA
TGCGCCAGCAGCCCCCTGACAGGGGCCACAGATACGCAGTATTTT
CASSPLTGATDTQYF
>TRBJ2-2|TRBV7-9|TRBD1|NA
TGTGCCAGCACCAAATTGGGGACAGGGGGAGCCGGGGAGCTGTTTTTT
CASTKLGTGGAGELFF
>TRBJ2-1|TRBV27|TRBD2|NA
TGTGCCAGCAGTTTAGGCCGGACTGGTCTAGCGGGGGGGAAAAATGAGCAGTTCTTC
CASSLGRTGLAGGKNEQFF
>TRBJ2-7|TRBV7-2|TRBD1|NA
TGTGCCAGCAGCTTAGTTTTAGACAGGGCCTCCTACGAGCAGTACTTC
CASSLVLDRASYEQYF
>TRBJ1-3|TRBV6-1|NA|NA
TGTGCCAGCAGTGCATTTACCGGGACTGGCTCTGGAAACACCATATATTTT
CASSAFTGTGSGNTIYF
>TRBJ1-1|TRBV15|NA|NA
TGTGCCACCTCACCCCAAGGGAGGGAGTTTTGGAACACTGAAGCTTTCTTT
CATSPQGREFWNTEAFF
>TRBJ1-3|TRBV6-1|NA|NA
TGTGCCAGCAGCGAATTCGGGCAAGGCGGGCTCGAAAACACCATATATTTT
CASSEFGQGGLENTIYF
>TRBJ1-2|TRBV7-2|TRBD1|NA
TGTGCCAGCAGTCCGACAGGGGCGGGATATGGCTACACCTTC
CASSPTGAGYGYTF
>TRBJ1-1|TRBV27|NA|NA
TGTGCCAGCAGTTTATTCTGGGGAGAGACCACTGAAGCTTTCTTT
CASSLFWGETTEAFF
>TRBJ2-2|TRBV4-1|NA|once
TGCGCCAGCAGCCAACCGGGGGTCACCGGGGAGCTGTTTTTT
CASSQPGVTGELFF
>TRBJ1-5|TRBV4-1|NA|NA
TGCGCCAGCAGCCAAGGGCGGGTTCAAGGCAATCAGCCCCAGCATTTT
CASSQGRVQGNQPQHF
>TRBJ2-6|TRBV2|TRBD1|NA
TGTGCCACCACAGGGGGCCCCCCCGTCCTGACTTTC
CATTGGPPVLTF
>TRBJ2-3|TRBV27|NA|NA
TGTGCCAGCAGTTACGGGACAGATACGCAGTATTTT
CASSYGTDTQYF
>TRBJ2-5|TRBV4-1|TRBD2|NA
TGCGCCAGCAGCCAAGACGGGACTAGTATCGAGACCCAGTACTTC
CASSQDGTSIETQYF
>TRBJ1-1|TRBV6-6|NA|NA
TGTGCCAGCAGTTACCGGAACACTGAAGCTTTCTTT
CASSYRNTEAFF
>TRBJ1-6|TRBV5-4|TRBD1|NA
TGTGCCAGCAGCCCGACAGGGGGTCCCAATTCACCCCTCCACTTT
CASSPTGGPNSPLHF
>TRBJ2-1|TRBV21-1|NA|NA
TGTGCCAGCAGCAATTCACTAGCGCGCGACAATGAGCAGTTCTTC
CASSNSLARDNEQFF
>TRBJ2-5|TRBV27|TRBD1|NA
TGTGCCAGCAGACCGACAGGGTTGGAGACCCAGTACTTC
CASRPTGLETQYF
>TRBJ2-1|TRBV19|TRBD2|NA
TGTGCCAGTGCGAGAATAGGAGCGGGGGGTTACAATGAGCAGTTCTTC
CASARIGAGGYNEQFF
>TRBJ2-2|TRBV6-6|TRBD1|NA
TGTGCCAGTGGACAGGGTGTAGCCGGGGAGCTGTTTTTT
CASGQGVAGELFF
>TRBJ2-1|TRBV4-1|TRBD2|NA
TGCGCCAGCAGCCAACACGGACTAGCGGGGACAAATGAGCAGTTCTTC
CASSQHGLAGTNEQFF
>TRBJ2-5|TRBV18|TRBD1|NA
TGTGCCAGCTCACCCGACAGCGGACAGGCCGGGACCCAGTACTTC
CASSPDSGQAGTQYF
>TRBJ1-2|TRBV30|TRBD1|NA
TGTGCCCAAGCTCAGGGGGCTATTAACTATGGCTACACCTTC
CAQAQGAINYGYTF
>TRBJ2-4|TRBV9|TRBD1|NA
TGTGCCAGGCGAGGGGGCGGAACCAAAAACATTCAGTACTTC
CARRGGGTKNIQYF
>TRBJ2-3|TRBV11-3|TRBD1|NA
TGTGCCAGCAGCTCTAGACAGGGTAGCACAGATACGCAGTATTTT
CASSSRQGSTDTQYF
>TRBJ2-3|TRBV7-9|NA|NA
TGTGCCAGCAGCGAAACCAACAGGGGGGGACCTAGCACAGATACGCAGTATTTT
CASSETNRGGPSTDTQYF
>TRBJ1-4|TRBV27|NA|NA
TGTGCCAGCAGTCAACGACAAAATGAAAAACTGTTTTTT
CASSQRQNEKLFF
>TRBJ1-2|TRBV4-1|TRBD1|NA
TGCGCCAGCAGTCTAGACAGGGCGGGATATGGCTACACCTTC
CASSLDRAGYGYTF
>TRBJ1-3|TRBV2|NA|NA
TGTGCCAGCAGTGAAGGACGCGAACTAGACACCATATATTTT
CASSEGRELDTIYF
>TRBJ1-2|TRBV7-2|NA|NA
TGTGCCAGCAGCTTAAACACGGCCGGAACTATGGGCTACACCTTC
CASSLNTAGTMGYTF
>TRBJ2-3|TRBV6-4|TRBD1|NA
TGTGCCAGCACCGGGGACAGGGCAAGCACAGATACGCAGTATTTT
CASTGDRASTDTQYF
>TRBJ1-5|TRBV28|NA|NA
TGTGCCAGCAGTTTTTTGACAGAACTAGCCGGCAATCAGCCCCAGCATTTT
CASSFLTELAGNQPQHF
>TRBJ1-1|TRBV6-4|TRBD1|few
TGTGCCAGCAGTGAAAACTCAGGGGGCACTGAAGCTTTCTTT
CASSENSGGTEAFF
>TRBJ1-6|TRBV30|TRBD1|NA
TGTGCCTGGAGTTCTGGACAGGCCAATTCACCCCTCCACTTT
CAWSSGQANSPLHF
>TRBJ2-1|TRBV4-1|TRBD2|NA
TGCGCCAGCAGCCAAACTAGCGGAGGGACCTACAATGAGCAGTTCTTC
CASSQTSGGTYNEQFF
>TRBJ1-5|TRBV6-1|NA|NA
TGTGCCAGCAGTGAACTACCCAGGGTCGATCAGCCCCAGCATTTT
CASSELPRVDQPQHF
>TRBJ2-3|TRBV7-3|TRBD2|NA
TGTGCCAGCAGCTTATCCGGGGGGTCCCTCGAGGGTACGCAGTATTTT
CASSLSGGSLEGTQYF